A single sample is the source of the 19 T cell receptor beta chains below, sequenced in a study of blood T cell repertoires in COVID-19. Libraries were prepared by immunoSEQ multiplex PCR; TCRdb keeps only in-frame clonotypes and omits some of them. The table has 130,000 to 150,000 clones, 80% to 90% seen once. Sequencing was carried out using peripheral blood. All receptors derive from a woman aged 60-70 years with COVID-19, enrolled during active disease.

The genes are TRBV6-1 and TRBJ2-3; the D gene is possibly TRBD1 (7 bases). CDR1 and CDR2 from the germline V gene are MNHNS and SASEGT. With 2 bases removed from V and 4 bases from J, the gap between germline ends came to 10 bases. This CDR3 is built from 14 residues. The CDR3 sequence is CASSERRGPDTQYF. In DNA, the CDR3 is TGTGCCAGCAGTGAAAGGAGGGGGCCAGATACGCAGTATTTT.

The chain joins TRBV30 to TRBJ2-5; 7 positions agree with TRBD2. V was clipped by 1 base and J by 3 bases; unmatched bases: 5. The CDR3 totals 14 residues. Germline V gene data show CDR1 as GTSNPN and CDR2 as SVGIG (reference sequence). The CDR3 DNA follows: TGTGCCTGGAGTGGGCGGCTAGCGGAAGAGACCCAGTACTTC. Translation: CAWSGRLAEETQYF.

The genes are TRBV18 and TRBJ2-2, with D possibly matching TRBD1 (6 bases). Looked up from germline, CDR1 is KGHSH and CDR2 is LQKENI. This CDR3 is 16 amino acids long. Trimming shortened V by 2 bases and J by 4 bases, and 14 bases separated the two germline ends. The CDR3 spells CASSPRLDRSTGELFF. The DNA of the CDR3 is TGTGCCAGCTCACCAAGGTTGGACAGATCCACCGGGGAGCTGTTTTTT.

The rearrangement uses TRBV9 and TRBJ2-7; D is ambiguous. CDR3 length equals 15 residues. Trimming removed 0 bases from V and 2 bases from J, with 12 bases in between. Germline CDR1 is SGDLS and CDR2 is YYNGEE. CDR3 sequence: CASSVVGPAPYEQYF. CDR3 DNA: TGTGCCAGCAGCGTAGTAGGTCCAGCGCCCTACGAGCAGTACTTC.

In DNA, the CDR3 is TGCGCCAGCAGCGATCGACAGACCAACACCGGGGAGCTGTTTTTT. This codes for CASSDRQTNTGELFF. The chain employs TRBV5-1 and TRBJ2-2, with D possibly matching TRBD1 (5 bases). Trimming cost V 4 bases and J 2 bases, with 12 bases left between them. The CDR3 extends over 15 amino acids. Germline V gene lookup returns CDR1 SGHRS and CDR2 YFSETQ. The full variable domain, its missing parts supplied by reference TRBV5-1 and TRBJ2-2, is KAGVTQTPRYLIKTRGQQVTLSCSPISGHRSVSWYQQTPGQGLQFLFEYFSETQRNKGNFPGRFSGRQFSNSRSEMNVSTLELGDSALYLCASSDRQTNTGELFFGEGSRLTVL.

This sequence joins TRBV27 and TRBJ2-3; TRBD1 is a possible D gene (5 bases). Trimming left V 1 base short and J 5 bases short, with 7 bases between. The CDR3 is 13 residues long. The germline V gene encodes CDR1 MNHEY and CDR2 SMNVEV (reference sequence). CDR3 residues: CASSLLGEDTQYF. For the CDR3, the DNA is TGTGCCAGCAGTTTATTAGGGGAAGATACGCAGTATTTT.

The CDR3 region is CASSKRQGMGIDGYTF. The CDR3 coding sequence is TGTGCCAGCAGCAAAAGACAGGGAATGGGAATAGATGGCTACACCTTC. The chain carries TRBV7-8 and TRBJ1-2, with 7 bases fitting TRBD1. This CDR3 has 16 residues. Germline values: CDR1 SGHVS, CDR2 FQNEAQ. J was trimmed by 6 bases and V by 5 bases; bases with no gene match: 15.

This sequence joins TRBV19 and TRBJ2-5; maybe TRBD2 (5 bases). CDR3 length equals 12 residues. V lost 5 bases, J lost 4 bases, and 8 bases lay in between. Germline V gene lookup returns CDR1 LNHDA and CDR2 SQIVND (reference sequence). The CDR3 region is CASSPGRETQYF. CDR3 coding DNA: TGTGCCAGTAGTCCGGGAAGAGAGACCCAGTACTTC.

Only one count was recorded for this clone. J is TRBJ1-4 and V is TRBV3-1 (or the pseudogene TRBV3-2), with 8 bases matching TRBD1. Per the germline V gene, CDR1 is LGHDT and CDR2 is YNNKEL (reference sequence). Losses at the gene ends were 4 bases for V and 13 bases for J; bases not matched to a gene: 5. The CDR3 loop spans 12 amino acids. Here the CDR3 DNA reads TGTGCCAGCAGCCGCGGGGACAGGAGACTGTTTTTT. It encodes CASSRGDRRLFF.

The gene calls are TRBV6-1 and TRBJ1-1; D is uncertain. Trimming cost V 2 bases and J 6 bases, with 13 bases left between them. CDR3 length equals 14 residues. CDR1 is MNHNS and CDR2 is SASEGT in the germline V gene. This chain's CDR3 is CASSELNYLAEAFF. The DNA of the CDR3 is TGTGCCAGCAGTGAACTGAACTATCTCGCTGAAGCTTTCTTT.

A single count supports this clone. This chain connects TRBV19 to TRBJ2-3; tentative D call: TRBD1 (5 bases). The CDR3 runs 15 residues. V was shortened by 3 bases and J by 0 bases, with 10 bases between the two germline ends. Germline values: CDR1 LNHDA, CDR2 SQIVND (reference sequence). The CDR3 loop reads CASSMFRVSTDTQYF. The CDR3 coding sequence is TGTGCCAGTAGTATGTTCAGGGTTAGCACAGATACGCAGTATTTT. The entire variable domain, with the rest obtained from reference TRBV19 and TRBJ2-3, is as follows: DGGITQSPKYLFRKEGQNVTLSCEQNLNHDAMYWYRQDPGQGLRLIYYSQIVNDFQKGDIAEGYSVSREKKESFPLTVTSAQKNPTAFYLCASSMFRVSTDTQYFGPGTRLTVL.

V is TRBV13 and J is TRBJ1-6, with TRBD1 matching 8 bases. V dropped 2 bases and J dropped 4; count of bases not matched to a gene: 7. CDR1 and CDR2 from the germline V gene are PRHDT and FYEKMQ (reference sequence). The CDR3 spans 17 residues. CDR3 sequence (DNA): TGTGCCAGCAGCTTAAGCAGGGGGCAGATGTATAATTCACCCCTCCACTTT. It codes for CASSLSRGQMYNSPLHF. Filled out from reference TRBV13 and TRBJ1-6, the complete variable domain reads AAGVIQSPRHLIKEKRETATLKCYPIPRHDTVYWYQQGPGQDPQFLISFYEKMQSDKGSIPDRFSAQQFSDYHSELNMSSLELGDSALYFCASSLSRGQMYNSPLHFGNGTRLTVT.

The chain links TRBV11-1 to TRBJ1-2; D is ambiguous. The CDR3 totals 15 residues. V dropped 6 bases and J dropped 0 bases, with 14 bases sitting between them. Germline CDR1 is SGHAT and CDR2 is FQDESV (reference sequence). CDR3 sequence reads: CASRAIPTANYGYTF. For the CDR3, the DNA is TGTGCCAGCAGAGCGATCCCGACGGCTAACTATGGCTACACCTTC.

The rearrangement links TRBV3-1 (or the pseudogene TRBV3-2) to TRBJ1-5, with D tentatively TRBD1 (5 bases). CDR1 and CDR2 from the germline V gene are LGHDT and YNNKEL (reference sequence). The CDR3 sequence is 15 residues long. V was cut by 4 bases and J by 7 bases, with 17 bases left in between. The chain's CDR3 is CASSPGGRREQPQHF. The DNA of the CDR3 is TGTGCCAGCAGCCCGGGGGGACGGAGGGAGCAGCCCCAGCATTTT.

V is TRBV25-1 and J is TRBJ2-7; 8 bases fit TRBD1. This CDR3 spans 16 amino acids. Germline V gives CDR1 MGHDK, CDR2 SYGVNS. With V trimmed by 7 bases and J by 6 bases, 17 bases remained unmatched. The CDR3: CASIKEGGQAAAEQYF. CDR3 DNA sequence: TGTGCCAGCATAAAAGAGGGGGGACAGGCTGCCGCCGAGCAGTACTTC.

A single count supports this clone. The chain couples TRBV7-2 to TRBJ2-2, with 15 positions matching TRBD2. Germline V CDR1 and CDR2: SGHTA, FQGNSA. The CDR3 runs 16 residues. Trimming at V came to 6 bases and at J to 6 bases, leaving 5 bases not matched to a gene. The CDR3, as DNA: TGTGCCAGCAGAAGGACTAGCGGGGGGGAATCCGGGGAGCTGTTTTTT. The encoded protein is CASRRTSGGESGELFF. Based on the CDR3 plus reference TRBV7-2 and TRBJ2-2, the full variable domain is GAGVSQSPSNKVTEKGKDVELRCDPISGHTALYWYRQSLGQGLEFLIYFQGNSAPDKSGLPSDRFSAERTGGSVSTLTIQRTQQEDSAVYLCASRRTSGGESGELFFGEGSRLTVL.

This chain joins TRBV7-3 and TRBJ1-2; D might be TRBD1 (6 bases). Germline values: CDR1 SGHTA, CDR2 FQGTGA. CDR3 length: 15 amino acids. Trimming pared 5 bases from V and 8 bases from J, leaving 21 bases between. In DNA form, the CDR3 reads TGTGCCAGCAGCCCCGGGACATTGTTTCCCCAGGGCTACACCTTC. Protein: CASSPGTLFPQGYTF.

This clone has a handful of counts. V usage is TRBV4-1 and J usage is TRBJ2-1; perhaps TRBD2 as D (6 bases). The V gene lost 2 bases and the J gene lost 5 bases, with 13 bases spanning the gap. Germline V gene data show CDR1 as MGHRA and CDR2 as YSYEKL. The CDR3 is 15 amino acids. CDR3 sequence reads: CASSQLPGLDNEQFF. CDR3 in DNA: TGCGCCAGCAGCCAATTGCCGGGACTGGACAATGAGCAGTTCTTC.

The chain is built from TRBV5-6 and TRBJ1-2; D gene uncertain. The V and J ends lost 1 base and 0 bases respectively, with 10 bases between them. The germline V gene has CDR1 SGHDT and CDR2 YYEEEE. CDR3 length: 15 amino acids. CDR3 protein: CASSLSGSTNYGYTF. The CDR3 nucleotides are TGTGCCAGCAGCTTGTCAGGAAGTACTAACTATGGCTACACCTTC.